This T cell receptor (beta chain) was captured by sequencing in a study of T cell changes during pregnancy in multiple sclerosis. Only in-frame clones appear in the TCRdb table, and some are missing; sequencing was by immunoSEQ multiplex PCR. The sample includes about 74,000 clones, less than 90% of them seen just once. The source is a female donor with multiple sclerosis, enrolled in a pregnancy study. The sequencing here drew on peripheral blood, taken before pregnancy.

The CDR3 nucleotides read TGCGCCAGCAGCTCAGGGACAGGGATTAATCTAGCCAAAAACATTCAGTACTTC. Translated, it gives CASSSGTGINLAKNIQYF. The chain recombines TRBV5-1 with TRBJ2-4; 9 bases align to TRBD1. With 3 bases clipped from V and 0 bases from J, the junction kept 10 bases outside the gene matches. CDR1 is SGHRS, CDR2 YFSETQ, per germline. The CDR3 totals 18 residues. The full variable domain, in which reference TRBV5-1 and TRBJ2-4 provide the parts outside the CDR3, is KAGVTQTPRYLIKTRGQQVTLSCSPISGHRSVSWYQQTPGQGLQFLFEYFSETQRNKGNFPGRFSGRQFSNSRSEMNVSTLELGDSALYLCASSSGTGINLAKNIQYFGAGTRLSVL.